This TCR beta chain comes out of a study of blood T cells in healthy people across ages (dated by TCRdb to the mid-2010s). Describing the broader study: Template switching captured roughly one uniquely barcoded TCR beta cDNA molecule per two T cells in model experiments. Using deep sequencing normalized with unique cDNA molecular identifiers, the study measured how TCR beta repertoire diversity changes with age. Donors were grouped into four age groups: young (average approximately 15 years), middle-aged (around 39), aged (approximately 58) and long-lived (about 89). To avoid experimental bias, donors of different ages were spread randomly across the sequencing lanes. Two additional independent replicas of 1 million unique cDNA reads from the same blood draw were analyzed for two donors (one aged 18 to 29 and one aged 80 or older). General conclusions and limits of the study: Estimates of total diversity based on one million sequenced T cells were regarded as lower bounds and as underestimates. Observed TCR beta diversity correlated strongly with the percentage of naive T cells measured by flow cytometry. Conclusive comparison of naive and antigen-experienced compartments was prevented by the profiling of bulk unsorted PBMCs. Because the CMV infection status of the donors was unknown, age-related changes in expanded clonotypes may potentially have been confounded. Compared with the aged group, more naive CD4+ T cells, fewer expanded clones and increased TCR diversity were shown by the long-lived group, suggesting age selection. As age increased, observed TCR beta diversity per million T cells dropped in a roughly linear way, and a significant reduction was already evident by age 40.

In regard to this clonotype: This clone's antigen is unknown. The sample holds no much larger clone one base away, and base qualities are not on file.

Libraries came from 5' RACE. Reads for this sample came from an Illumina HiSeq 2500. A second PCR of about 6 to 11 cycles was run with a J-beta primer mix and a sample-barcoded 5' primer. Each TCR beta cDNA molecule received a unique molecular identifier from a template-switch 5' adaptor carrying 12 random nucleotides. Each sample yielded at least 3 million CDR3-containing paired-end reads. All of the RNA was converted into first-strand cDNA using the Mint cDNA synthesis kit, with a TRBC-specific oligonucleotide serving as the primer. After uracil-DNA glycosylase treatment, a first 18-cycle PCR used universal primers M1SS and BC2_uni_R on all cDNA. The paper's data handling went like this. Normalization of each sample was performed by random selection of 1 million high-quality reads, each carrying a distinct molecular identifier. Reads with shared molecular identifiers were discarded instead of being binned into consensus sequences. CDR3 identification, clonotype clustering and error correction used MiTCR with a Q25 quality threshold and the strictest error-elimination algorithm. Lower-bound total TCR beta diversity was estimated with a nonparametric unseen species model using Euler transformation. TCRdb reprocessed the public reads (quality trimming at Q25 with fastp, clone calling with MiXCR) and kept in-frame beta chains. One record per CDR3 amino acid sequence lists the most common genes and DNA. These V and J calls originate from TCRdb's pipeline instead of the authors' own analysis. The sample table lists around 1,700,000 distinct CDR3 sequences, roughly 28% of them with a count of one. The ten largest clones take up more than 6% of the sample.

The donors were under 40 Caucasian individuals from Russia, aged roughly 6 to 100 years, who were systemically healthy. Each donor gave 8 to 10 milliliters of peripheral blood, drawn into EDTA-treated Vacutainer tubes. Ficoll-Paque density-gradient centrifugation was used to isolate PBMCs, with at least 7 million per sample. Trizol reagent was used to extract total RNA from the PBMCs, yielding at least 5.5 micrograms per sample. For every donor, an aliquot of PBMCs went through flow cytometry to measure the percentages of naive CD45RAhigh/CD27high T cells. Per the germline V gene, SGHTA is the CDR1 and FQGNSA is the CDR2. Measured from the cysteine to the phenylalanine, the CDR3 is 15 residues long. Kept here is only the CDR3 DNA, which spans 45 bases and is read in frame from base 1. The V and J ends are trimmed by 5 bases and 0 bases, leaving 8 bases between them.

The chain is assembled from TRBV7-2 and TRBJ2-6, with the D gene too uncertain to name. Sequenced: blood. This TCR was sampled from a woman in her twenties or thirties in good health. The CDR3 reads CASSPQHSGANVLTF. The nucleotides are TGTGCCAGCAGCCCCCAACACTCTGGGGCCAACGTCCTGACTTTC.